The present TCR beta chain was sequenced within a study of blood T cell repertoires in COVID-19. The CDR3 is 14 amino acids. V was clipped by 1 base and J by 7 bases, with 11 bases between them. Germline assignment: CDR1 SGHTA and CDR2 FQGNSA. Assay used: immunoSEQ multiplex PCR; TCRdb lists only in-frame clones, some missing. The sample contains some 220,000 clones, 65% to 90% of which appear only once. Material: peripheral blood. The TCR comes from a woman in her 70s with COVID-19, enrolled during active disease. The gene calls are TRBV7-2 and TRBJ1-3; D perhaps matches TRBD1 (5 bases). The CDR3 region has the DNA TGTGCCAGCAGCTTAGAACAGGTCCGGAACACCATATATTTT. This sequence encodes CASSLEQVRNTIYF.